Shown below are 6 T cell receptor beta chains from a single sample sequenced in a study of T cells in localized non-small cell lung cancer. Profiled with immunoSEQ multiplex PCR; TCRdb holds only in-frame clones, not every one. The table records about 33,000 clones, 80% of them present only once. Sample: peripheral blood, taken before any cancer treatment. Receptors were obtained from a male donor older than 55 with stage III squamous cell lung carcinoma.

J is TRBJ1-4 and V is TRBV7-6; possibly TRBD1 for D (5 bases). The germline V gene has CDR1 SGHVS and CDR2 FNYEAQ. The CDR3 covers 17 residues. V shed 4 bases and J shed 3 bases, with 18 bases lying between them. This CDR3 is CASSSPFGGESNEKLFF. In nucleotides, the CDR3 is TGTGCCAGCAGCTCTCCCTTTGGGGGAGAGTCTAATGAAAAACTGTTTTTT.

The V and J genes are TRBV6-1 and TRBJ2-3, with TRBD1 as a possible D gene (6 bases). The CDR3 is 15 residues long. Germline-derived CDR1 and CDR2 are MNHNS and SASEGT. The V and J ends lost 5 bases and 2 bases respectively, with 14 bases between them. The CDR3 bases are TGTGCCAGCAGTCTTTCGACAGGTAACACAGATACGCAGTATTTT. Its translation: CASSLSTGNTDTQYF.

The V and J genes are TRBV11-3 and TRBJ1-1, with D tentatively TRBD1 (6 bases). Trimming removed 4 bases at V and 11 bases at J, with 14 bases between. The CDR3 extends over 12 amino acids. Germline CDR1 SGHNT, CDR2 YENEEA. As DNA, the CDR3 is TGTGCCAGCAGCTCGAGGGGGGAGCGGGCTTTCTTT. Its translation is CASSSRGERAFF.

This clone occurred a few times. CDR3 nucleotides: TGTGCCAGCAGCTACAGGGGGACGTATAGCAATCAGCCCCAGCATTTT. It specifies CASSYRGTYSNQPQHF. The V gene is TRBV2, the J gene TRBJ1-5, with 8 bases fitting TRBD1. Germline V gives CDR1 SNHLY, CDR2 FYNNEI. With 6 bases clipped from V and 0 bases from J, the junction kept 7 bases outside the gene matches. The CDR3 totals 16 residues.

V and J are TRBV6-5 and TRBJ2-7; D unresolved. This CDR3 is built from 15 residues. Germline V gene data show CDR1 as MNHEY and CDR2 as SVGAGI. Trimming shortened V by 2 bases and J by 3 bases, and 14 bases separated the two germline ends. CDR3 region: CASSYTTGDIYEQYF. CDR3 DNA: TGTGCCAGCAGTTACACGACTGGGGATATCTACGAGCAGTACTTC.

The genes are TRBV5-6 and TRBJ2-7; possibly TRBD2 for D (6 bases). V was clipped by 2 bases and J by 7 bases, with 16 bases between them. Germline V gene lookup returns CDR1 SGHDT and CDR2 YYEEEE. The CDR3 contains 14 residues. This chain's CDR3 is CASSFPNAEGEQYF. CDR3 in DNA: TGTGCCAGCAGCTTTCCCAATGCGGAGGGGGAGCAGTACTTC.